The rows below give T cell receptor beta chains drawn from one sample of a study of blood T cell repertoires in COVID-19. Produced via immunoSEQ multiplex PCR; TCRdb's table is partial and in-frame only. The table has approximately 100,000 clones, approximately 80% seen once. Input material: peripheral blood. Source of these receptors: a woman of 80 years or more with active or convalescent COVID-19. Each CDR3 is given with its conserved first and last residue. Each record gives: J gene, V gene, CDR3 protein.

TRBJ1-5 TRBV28 CASSLGGQPQHF
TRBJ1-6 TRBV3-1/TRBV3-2 CASSQGALDPLHF
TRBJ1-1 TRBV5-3 CARSLVVGGIITPEAFF
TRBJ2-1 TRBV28 CASSWAGKPYNEQFF
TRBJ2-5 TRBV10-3 CAISESPAGLKETQYF
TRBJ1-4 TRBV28 CASHQGVDEKLFF
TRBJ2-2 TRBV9 CASSVDGLASGELFF
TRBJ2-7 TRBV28 CASSYGTGSVAYEQYF
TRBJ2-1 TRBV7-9 CASIPSAGVGEQFF
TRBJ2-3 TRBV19 CASSSLAGASTDTQYF
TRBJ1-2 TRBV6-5 CASSSNTRGSYGYTF
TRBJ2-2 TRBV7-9 CASSLARSGRPPTGELFF
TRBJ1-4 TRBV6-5 CASTRTGEKLFF
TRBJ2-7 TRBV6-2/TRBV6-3 CASSTGHDYEQYF
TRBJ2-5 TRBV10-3 CATLAIRGQGQETQYF
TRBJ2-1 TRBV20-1 CSATGYNEQFF
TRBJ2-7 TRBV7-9 CASSYLTSLQQYF
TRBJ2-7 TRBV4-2 CASSPRTSGWSYEQYF
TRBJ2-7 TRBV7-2 CASSTDRFSYEQYF
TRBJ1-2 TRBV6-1 CASSADTGFLGYGYTF
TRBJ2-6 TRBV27 CASSRILPGSGANVLTF
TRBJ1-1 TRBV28 CASSVLGLRAEAFF
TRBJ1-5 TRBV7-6 CASSYTGGGQPQHF
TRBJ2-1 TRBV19 CASSPDRAKQFF
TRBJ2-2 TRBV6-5 CASSYGASVAGELFF
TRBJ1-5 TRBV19 CASSMPGQATSPSNQPQHF
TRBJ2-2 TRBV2 CASSPPGIAGNTGELFF
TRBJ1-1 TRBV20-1 CSARAGTYTFF
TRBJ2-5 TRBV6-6 CASSYPSTSQETQYF
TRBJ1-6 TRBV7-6 CASSPQAVNSPLHF
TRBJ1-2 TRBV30 CAWSVRQHNYGYTF
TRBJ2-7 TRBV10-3 CATSNIISYEQYF
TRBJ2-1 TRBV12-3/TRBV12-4 CASSSDPRAEQFF
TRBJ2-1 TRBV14 CASSPSMGLAGGRSYNEQFF
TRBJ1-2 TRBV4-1 CASSQVAGQGRTYGYTF
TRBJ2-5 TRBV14 CASSPDRRGTQYF
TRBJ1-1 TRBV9 CASTSPGNTEAFF
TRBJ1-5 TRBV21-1 CASSKTGYQPQHF
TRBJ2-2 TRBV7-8 CASSAEGRGELFF
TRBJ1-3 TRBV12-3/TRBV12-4 CASTTRGTTIYF
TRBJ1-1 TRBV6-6 CASSQGQGAPNTEAFF
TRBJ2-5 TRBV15 CATSRDLTGTGETQYF
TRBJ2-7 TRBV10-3 CAIGATYEQYF
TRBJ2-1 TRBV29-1 CSVEDPGGGGVANNEQFF
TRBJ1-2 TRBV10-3 CAISESRQGPRGYGYTF
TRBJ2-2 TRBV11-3 CASSLRYNPRGTGELFF
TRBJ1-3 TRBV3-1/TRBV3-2 CASSQVTASSSGNTIYF
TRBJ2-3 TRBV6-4 CASSSTQRVGGTDTQYF